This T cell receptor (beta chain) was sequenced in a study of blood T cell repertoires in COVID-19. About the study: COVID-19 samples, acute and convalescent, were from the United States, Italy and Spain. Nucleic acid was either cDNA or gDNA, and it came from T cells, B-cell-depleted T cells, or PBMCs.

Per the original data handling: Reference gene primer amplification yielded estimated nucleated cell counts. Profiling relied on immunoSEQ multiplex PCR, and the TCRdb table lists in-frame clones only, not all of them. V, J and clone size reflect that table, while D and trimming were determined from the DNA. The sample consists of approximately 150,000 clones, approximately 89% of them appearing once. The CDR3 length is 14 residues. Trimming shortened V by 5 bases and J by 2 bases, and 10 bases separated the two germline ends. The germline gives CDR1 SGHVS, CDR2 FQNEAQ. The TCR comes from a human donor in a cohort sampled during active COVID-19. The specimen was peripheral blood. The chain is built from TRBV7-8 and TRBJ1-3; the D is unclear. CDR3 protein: CASSHLGTGNTIYF. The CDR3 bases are TGTGCCAGCAGCCACCTCGGGACTGGAAACACCATATATTTT.